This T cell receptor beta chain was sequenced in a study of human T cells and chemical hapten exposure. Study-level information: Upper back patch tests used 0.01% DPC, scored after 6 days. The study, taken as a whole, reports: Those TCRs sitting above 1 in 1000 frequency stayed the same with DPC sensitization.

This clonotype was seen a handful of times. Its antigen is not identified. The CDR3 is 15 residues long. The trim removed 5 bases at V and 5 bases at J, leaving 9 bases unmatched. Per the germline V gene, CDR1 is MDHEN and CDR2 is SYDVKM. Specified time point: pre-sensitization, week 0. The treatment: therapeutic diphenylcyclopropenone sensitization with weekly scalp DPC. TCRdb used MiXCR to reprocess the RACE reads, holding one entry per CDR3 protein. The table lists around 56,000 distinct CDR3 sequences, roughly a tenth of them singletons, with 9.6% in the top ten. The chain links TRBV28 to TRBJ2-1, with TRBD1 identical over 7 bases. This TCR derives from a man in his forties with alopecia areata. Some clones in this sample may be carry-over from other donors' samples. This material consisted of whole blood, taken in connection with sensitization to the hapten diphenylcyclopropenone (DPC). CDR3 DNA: TGTGCCAGCAGTCCTCAATTCGGGACAGACAATGAGCAGTTCTTC. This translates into CASSPQFGTDNEQFF.